The 3 T cell receptor beta chains reported below all come from one sample, sequenced in a study of cytomegalovirus exposure and HLA in healthy donors. PCR involved 60 Vbeta and 13 Jbeta primers. Clones were sequenced by immunoSEQ multiplex PCR, and TCRdb holds only the in-frame ones, with some missing. The repertoire holds some 150,000 clones, with approximately 77% as singletons. Sequencing used PBMCs. The receptor set was obtained from a male donor in good health and CMV-seronegative.

The chain couples TRBV6-1 to TRBJ1-1; D uncertain. The CDR3 runs to 12 residues. Trimming removed 6 bases from V and 1 base from J, with 6 bases in between. Germline V gives CDR1 MNHNS, CDR2 SASEGT. The CDR3 reads CASSARNTEAFF. In DNA, the CDR3 is TGTGCCAGCAGCGCCAGGAACACTGAAGCTTTCTTT.

This chain uses TRBV11-3 with TRBJ1-1, with 9 nucleotides matching TRBD1. The CDR3 loop spans 17 amino acids. Trimming took 0 bases from V and 5 from J; bases not matched to a gene: 10. The germline V gene encodes CDR1 SGHNT and CDR2 YENEEA. The CDR3 loop is CASSLDRIQGAKTEAFF. DNA for the CDR3: TGTGCCAGCAGCTTAGACCGAATACAGGGGGCTAAGACTGAAGCTTTCTTT.

This clone came up a few times. This chain links TRBV9 with TRBJ2-5; 7 bases fit TRBD1. The J segment lost 7 bases and the V segment lost 3 bases, leaving 6 bases of the junction unmatched. The germline V gene has CDR1 SGDLS and CDR2 YYNGEE. The CDR3 consists of 13 residues. The CDR3 sequence is CASSATGSSTQYF. For the CDR3, the DNA is TGTGCCAGCAGCGCGACAGGGAGCTCGACCCAGTACTTC.